The 16 T cell receptor beta chains below were found in one sample sequenced in a study of shared clonotypes between healthy human individuals. Sequencing used immunoSEQ multiplex PCR; TCRdb keeps in-frame clones, though not all of them. The sample comprises over 2 million clones, less than 95% of which are singletons, and about 1.1% rests with the top ten. Selected positively for CCR7 and CD45RO-negative, naive CD8 cells excluded terminally differentiated effector memory CD45RA+ cells. Sequencing input: naive CD8+ T cells sorted from blood. Receptors were obtained from a man aged 18-30 years in good health.

V gene TRBV7-6 combines with J gene TRBJ2-3, with no clear D. The V gene lost 2 bases and the J gene lost 1 base, with 4 bases spanning the gap. The CDR3 is made up of 13 amino acids. From germline, CDR1 is SGHVS and CDR2 FNYEAQ. The CDR3 nucleotides are TGTGCCAGCAGCTTAAAGGGCACAGATACGCAGTATTTT. The encoded protein is CASSLKGTDTQYF.

The rearrangement links TRBV11-2 to TRBJ1-2; 9 positions match TRBD1. The CDR3 has 17 residues. Germline assignment: CDR1 SGHAT and CDR2 FQNNGV. After removal of 1 base from V and 4 bases from J, the junction contained 10 bases not matched to a gene. This chain's CDR3 is CASSLASGTGTLYGYTF. CDR3 sequence (DNA): TGTGCCAGCAGCTTAGCTTCGGGGACAGGGACTCTCTATGGCTACACCTTC.

This chain uses TRBV5-4 with TRBJ2-1, with 12 bases identical to TRBD2. The ends lost 5 bases at V and 10 bases at J; junction bases unmatched: 10. The V gene's germline CDR1 is SGHNT and CDR2 YYREEE (reference sequence). The CDR3 spans 15 residues. The CDR3 DNA sequence: TGTGCCAGCAGGACTAGCGGGGGAGTCTTTGGGGAGCAGTTCTTC. This gives the protein CASRTSGGVFGEQFF.

As for this clone: Other DNA sequences in this sample translate to the same CDR3. The genes are TRBV27 and TRBJ1-2; 10 nucleotides agree with TRBD1. This CDR3 is built from 16 residues. The trim removed 0 bases at V and 0 bases at J, leaving 1 base unmatched. Germline V gene data show CDR1 as MNHEY and CDR2 as SMNVEV (reference sequence). CDR3 DNA: TGTGCCAGCAGTTTATCCGGACAGGGGGCTAACTATGGCTACACCTTC. Protein sequence: CASSLSGQGANYGYTF.

CDR3 residues: CASSIRVITEAFF. CDR3 coding DNA: TGTGCCAGTAGTATCAGGGTAATCACTGAAGCTTTCTTT. V and J are TRBV19 and TRBJ1-1, with D perhaps matching TRBD1 (5 bases). The CDR3 spans 13 residues. Germline V gene data show CDR1 as LNHDA and CDR2 as SQIVND (reference sequence). V shed 3 bases and J shed 4 bases, with 9 bases lying between them.

This clone was observed once. CDR3 amino acids: CASSPGDRGKLFF. In nucleotides, the CDR3 is TGTGCCAGCAGCCCGGGGGACAGAGGAAAACTGTTTTTT. The V and J genes are TRBV5-5 and TRBJ1-4; TRBD1 agrees at 7 bases. Germline values: CDR1 SGHKS, CDR2 YYEKEE (reference sequence). After removal of 4 bases from V and 10 bases from J, the junction contained 7 bases not matched to a gene. This CDR3 comprises 13 residues.

This clone has a single count. The gene calls are TRBV30 and TRBJ2-1; perhaps TRBD1 as D (6 bases). Germline V lookup: CDR1 GTSNPN, CDR2 SVGIG (reference sequence). The CDR3 consists of 16 residues. V was pared by 2 bases and J by 5 bases, with 19 bases between. The CDR3 nucleotides read TGTGCCTGGAGTTGGCAGGGGAAGGTGGTCCACAATGAGCAGTTCTTC. This sequence encodes CAWSWQGKVVHNEQFF.

V is TRBV7-9 and J is TRBJ1-6; tentative D call: TRBD1 (6 bases). The CDR3 runs to 16 residues. V lost 1 base, J lost 8 bases, and 15 bases lay in between. Germline lookup yields CDR1 SEHNR and CDR2 FQNEAQ (reference sequence). The CDR3: CASSLGTGTFHSPLHF. Here the CDR3 DNA reads TGTGCCAGCAGCTTAGGAACAGGGACTTTTCATTCACCCCTCCACTTT.

On this clone itself: Other DNA sequences in this sample translate to the same CDR3. The chain has TRBV7-2 and TRBJ2-7; no firm D call. Germline V CDR1 and CDR2: SGHTA, FQGNSA. There are 14 residues in the CDR3. The V end was cut by 2 bases, the J end by 2 bases, with 10 bases between. In DNA, the CDR3 is TGTGCCAGCAGCTTATTCGGTTCGGCCTACGAGCAGTACTTC. Encoded protein: CASSLFGSAYEQYF.

This chain connects TRBV28 to TRBJ2-1, with 14 bases identical to TRBD2. The V segment lost 3 bases and the J segment 2 bases; nucleotides outside the gene matches: 6. Per the germline V gene, CDR1 is MDHEN and CDR2 is SYDVKM. This CDR3 comprises 18 residues. The CDR3 bases are TGTGCCAGCAGTTTTGAGACTAGCGGGGGGGAGGCCTACAATGAGCAGTTCTTC. Encoded protein: CASSFETSGGEAYNEQFF. Full variable domain (rest looked up from reference TRBV28 and TRBJ2-1): DVKVTQSSRYLVKRTGEKVFLECVQDMDHENMFWYRQDPGLGLRLIYFSYDVKMKEKGDIPEGYSVSREKKERFSLILESASTNQTSMYLCASSFETSGGEAYNEQFFGPGTRLTVL.

J is TRBJ2-3 and V is TRBV5-8; 8 nucleotides line up with TRBD1. This CDR3 region has 16 residues. V gave up 3 bases and J gave up 5 bases; unmatched junction bases: 11. CDR1 is SGHTS and CDR2 is YDEGEE in the germline V gene. The CDR3 bases are TGTGCCAGCAGCTCCGAACAGGGGGTGGGGATAGATACGCAGTATTTT. Protein product: CASSSEQGVGIDTQYF.

Points on this clone: This specimen includes other DNA sequences encoding the same CDR3. The rearrangement uses TRBV10-3 and TRBJ2-3; 12 nucleotides align to TRBD2. The CDR3 length is 15 residues. V gave up 6 bases and J gave up 3 bases; unmatched junction bases: 4. Germline lookup yields CDR1 ENHRY and CDR2 SYGVKD. DNA for the CDR3: TGTGCCATCAGCGACCTAGCGGGGGGGACAGATACGCAGTATTTT. Its translation: CAISDLAGGTDTQYF.

The chain joins TRBV12-5 to TRBJ2-7; TRBD1 agrees at 7 bases. The CDR3 has 16 amino acids. The V gene's germline CDR1 is LGHNT and CDR2 FRNRAP. The junction had 12 bases not matched to a gene; V was cut back by 5 bases and J by 2 bases. CDR3 region: CASGRTWDSNPYEQYF. The CDR3 bases are TGTGCTAGTGGTCGTACCTGGGACAGTAACCCCTACGAGCAGTACTTC.

This sequence joins TRBV6-6 and TRBJ2-3; 7 bases align to TRBD1. The CDR3 is made up of 14 amino acids. CDR1 is MNHNY and CDR2 is SVGAGI in the germline V gene (reference sequence). V was clipped by 6 bases and J by 2 bases; unmatched bases: 5. The chain's CDR3 is CASRGTEYTDTQYF. The CDR3 nucleotides read TGTGCCAGCAGGGGGACAGAGTACACAGATACGCAGTATTTT.

The chain joins TRBV4-1 to TRBJ2-7, with TRBD2 identical over 7 bases. Germline CDR1 MGHRA, CDR2 YSYEKL. V lost 3 bases and J lost 2; bases outside the gene matches: 7. The CDR3 extends over 15 amino acids. In DNA, the CDR3 is TGCGCCAGCAGCCACTCTGGCGGGAGCACCTACGAGCAGTACTTC. Encoded protein: CASSHSGGSTYEQYF.

The V gene is TRBV5-6, the J gene TRBJ2-7, with a weak D call TRBD1 (6 bases). The CDR3 is made up of 14 amino acids. V lost 7 bases, J lost 2 bases, and 16 bases lay in between. From germline, CDR1 is SGHDT and CDR2 YYEEEE. The CDR3 sequence: CASGSDRFTYEQYF. DNA for the CDR3: TGTGCCAGCGGTAGCGACAGGTTTACCTACGAGCAGTACTTC.